Listed here is a single T cell receptor beta chain. Antigen specificity is unknown. The sample comes from a study of shared clonotypes between healthy human individuals. General study points: The study generally estimated greater richness for naive than memory subsets. Lower generation probabilities were found for non-shared clonotypes than for those shared by all four donors.

The method was immunoSEQ multiplex PCR; TCRdb's version includes in-frame clones alone and lacks a portion of them. The data hold hundreds of thousands of clones, with around two thirds observed a single time. A split of CD4+ cells into CD45RA+ naive and CD45RA-negative memory subsets was performed. J was trimmed by 5 bases and V by 4 bases; bases with no gene match: 9. From germline, CDR1 is SQVTM and CDR2 ANQGSEA. This CDR3 is 14 amino acids long. V gene TRBV29-1 combines with J gene TRBJ2-7; 9 bases line up with TRBD1. This TCR came from a man aged 25-45 years in good health. Sequenced material: memory CD4+ T cells sorted from blood. Subset of the sample: CD45RA-negative fraction. The CDR3 DNA sequence: TGCAGCGTTGCCCCCGGGACAGGGCGCGACGAGCAGTACTTC. Its translation: CSVAPGTGRDEQYF.